These 11 T cell receptor beta chains share one sample of origin, sequenced in a study of OX40 agonist ivuxolimab in advanced cancers. Sequencing used immunoSEQ multiplex PCR; TCRdb keeps in-frame clones, though not all of them. The sample includes 65,000 to 95,000 clones, approximately 94% seen only once; the top ten take around 4.8%. The sequencing here drew on CD4+ or CD8+ T cells sorted from blood, taken in a trial of the OX40 agonist ivuxolimab. These TCRs come from an adult with an advanced solid tumor such as melanoma, head and neck, liver or kidney cancer.

V usage is TRBV18 and J usage is TRBJ1-1; no clear D. Trimming cost V 3 bases and J 2 bases, with 7 bases left between them. CDR1 and CDR2 from the germline V gene are KGHSH and LQKENI. The CDR3 consists of 13 residues. The CDR3 loop reads CASSPELNTEAFF. In DNA form, the CDR3 reads TGTGCCAGCTCACCGGAACTCAACACTGAAGCTTTCTTT.

The J gene is TRBJ2-1, the V gene TRBV11-3; D call uncertain. The CDR3 is made up of 13 amino acids. Germline CDR1 reads SGHNT; CDR2 reads YENEEA. V gave up 0 bases and J gave up 4 bases, with 4 bases separating them. The CDR3 nucleotides read TGTGCCAGCAGCTTAGAGCGATACAATGAGCAGTTCTTC. Protein product: CASSLERYNEQFF. The whole variable domain, filled in from reference TRBV11-3 and TRBJ2-1, reads EAGVVQSPRYKIIEKKQPVAFWCNPISGHNTLYWYLQNLGQGPELLIRYENEEAVDDSQLPKDRFSAERLKGVDSTLKIQPAELGDSAVYLCASSLERYNEQFFGPGTRLTVL.

About this clone: Other DNA sequences from this sample encode an identical CDR3 as well. The V gene is TRBV5-1, the J gene TRBJ2-3; D possibly corresponds to TRBD2 (5 bases). V lost 1 base to trimming and J lost 4 bases, with 7 bases between them. The CDR3 is 13 amino acids. From germline, CDR1 is SGHRS and CDR2 YFSETQ. Written as DNA, the CDR3 is TGCGCCAGCAGCTTGCGGGGTCCAGATACGCAGTATTTT. This gives the protein CASSLRGPDTQYF.

The chain combines TRBV5-4 with TRBJ2-3, with D tentatively TRBD2 (5 bases). The V end was cut by 3 bases, the J end by 0 bases, with 8 bases between. The CDR3 is 14 amino acids. Germline V gives CDR1 SGHNT, CDR2 YYREEE (reference sequence). The CDR3 is CASSSVASTDTQYF. The CDR3 DNA follows: TGTGCCAGCAGCTCAGTAGCGAGCACAGATACGCAGTATTTT.

The chain joins TRBV6-5 to TRBJ2-5; D gene unclear. The DNA end lines up better with TRBJ2-7; the J call may be wrong. The CDR3 loop spans 14 amino acids. Germline V lookup: CDR1 MNHEY, CDR2 SVGAGI. The CDR3 region has the DNA TGTGCCAGCAGTACCAACAGAGATACCTACGAGCAGTACTTC. Translating it yields CASSTNRDTYEQYF.

This rearrangement joins TRBV7-3 to TRBJ2-3; 7 nucleotides match TRBD2. This CDR3 has 14 amino acids. Germline V lookup: CDR1 SGHTA, CDR2 FQGTGA. The V and J ends lost 6 bases and 4 bases, in that order; junction bases with no gene match: 7. The chain's CDR3 is CASRLGGSADTQYF. The CDR3 nucleotides are TGTGCCAGCAGATTGGGAGGGAGCGCAGATACGCAGTATTTT.

Worth noting for this clone: The junction departs from the called germline gene at one end, perhaps through a read error. The chain combines TRBV11-2 with TRBJ2-3; 12 nucleotides line up with TRBD2. Germline loops: CDR1 SGHAT, CDR2 FQNNGV. The CDR3 covers 15 residues. Here the CDR3 DNA reads TGTGCCAGCACCTTACTAGCGGGAGGAACAGATACGCAGTATTTT. Translating gives CASTLLAGGTDTQYF.

To note about this clone: This specimen includes other DNA sequences encoding the same CDR3. Here the CDR3 DNA reads TGTGCCAGCTCACCGGGACAGGGAGAGACCCAGTACTTC. It codes for CASSPGQGETQYF. This rearrangement joins TRBV18 to TRBJ2-5; 9 bases agree with TRBD1. Germline CDR1 and CDR2: KGHSH and LQKENI. Trimming at V came to 3 bases and at J to 4 bases, leaving 0 bases not matched to a gene. The length of the CDR3 is 13 residues.

The rearrangement links TRBV18 to TRBJ2-7; D possibly corresponds to TRBD1 (6 bases). V gave up 0 bases and J gave up 4 bases, with 10 bases separating them. Per the germline V gene, CDR1 is KGHSH and CDR2 is LQKENI. The CDR3 totals 14 residues. The CDR3 bases are TGTGCCAGCTCACCACCGACCAGGGGTTACGAGCAGTACTTC. Translating gives CASSPPTRGYEQYF. Using reference TRBV18 and TRBJ2-7 for the parts outside the CDR3, the full variable domain is NAGVMQNPRHLVRRRGQEARLRCSPMKGHSHVYWYRQLPEEGLKFMVYLQKENIIDESGMPKERFSAEFPKEGPSILRIQQVVRGDSAAYFCASSPPTRGYEQYFGPGTRLTVT.

Concerning this clone: One end of the junction fails to match germline, which may point to a read error. V gene TRBV7-7 combines with J gene TRBJ2-2; D is unresolved. CDR1 and CDR2 from the germline V gene are SSHAT and FNYEAQ (reference sequence). CDR3 size: 14 residues. CDR3 in amino acids: CASSLEPLAGELFF. CDR3 DNA: TGTGCTAGCAGCTTAGAGCCCCTGGCCGGGGAGCTGTTTTTT. Drawing the rest from reference TRBV7-7 and TRBJ2-2, the complete variable domain is GAGVSQSPRYKVTKRGQDVTLRCDPISSHATLYWYQQALGQGPEFLTYFNYEAQPDKSGLPSDRFSAERPEGSISTLTIQRTEQRDSAMYRCASSLEPLAGELFFGEGSRLTVL.

This clone was recorded once. This chain connects TRBV9 to TRBJ1-2, with D tentatively TRBD1 (5 bases). Trimming took off 0 bases at V and 5 bases at J, with 11 bases between the two ends. The CDR3 contains 14 residues. The V gene's germline CDR1 is SGDLS and CDR2 YYNGEE. The CDR3 DNA is TGTGCCAGCAGCGTAGCGGAGGGGCCTTATGGCTACACCTTC. It yields the protein CASSVAEGPYGYTF.